Following are 23 T cell receptor beta chains from one sample sequenced in a study of neoadjuvant nivolumab and ipilimumab in lung cancer. Measured with immunoSEQ multiplex PCR; TCRdb has only the in-frame clones, and not every one. The table records 25,000 to 35,000 clones, more than 80% of them present only once. The specimen comprised tumor tissue, sampled after neoadjuvant nivolumab, alone or with ipilimumab, at or shortly before surgery. These receptors were taken from an adult with non-small cell lung cancer.

In the case of this clone: Other DNA sequences from this sample encode an identical CDR3 as well. This chain joins TRBV18 and TRBJ2-7, with D possibly being TRBD1 (5 bases). The CDR3 extends over 14 amino acids. V lost 1 base to trimming and J lost 3 bases, with 10 bases between them. Germline-derived CDR1 and CDR2 are KGHSH and LQKENI. CDR3 loop: CASSPRQGVYEQYF. In DNA, the CDR3 is TGTGCCAGCTCACCACGGCAAGGGGTCTACGAGCAGTACTTC.

The CDR3: CASRPSGGLNNEQFF. The CDR3 DNA is TGTGCCAGCAGACCAAGCGGGGGGCTCAACAATGAGCAGTTCTTC. This chain joins TRBV6-5 and TRBJ2-1; 9 bases fit TRBD2. Germline V CDR1 and CDR2: MNHEY, SVGAGI. After removal of 6 bases from V and 5 bases from J, the junction contained 8 bases not matched to a gene. The CDR3 is 15 amino acids.

The V and J genes are TRBV7-2 and TRBJ2-5, with D hard to call. Germline V gene lookup returns CDR1 SGHTA and CDR2 FQGNSA. The CDR3 consists of 14 residues. V was shortened by 5 bases and J by 5 bases, with 15 bases between the two germline ends. The CDR3 here is CASSAGFEMETQYF. CDR3 sequence (DNA): TGTGCCAGCAGCGCCGGATTCGAGATGGAGACCCAGTACTTC.

The chain uses TRBV9 and TRBJ1-5; tentative D call: TRBD1 (5 bases). Germline CDR1 is SGDLS and CDR2 is YYNGEE. CDR3 length equals 13 residues. V was pared by 0 bases and J by 6 bases, with 7 bases between. CDR3 nucleotides: TGTGCCAGCAGCGTAGGGGGGTTTCAGCCCCAGCATTTT. It is translated as CASSVGGFQPQHF.

The V gene is TRBV16, the J gene TRBJ2-5; D is possibly TRBD1 (6 bases). In germline, CDR1 is KGHSY, CDR2 FQNENV. The V end lost 0 bases, the J end lost 5 bases, and 16 bases lay between the germline ends. The CDR3 totals 16 residues. This chain's CDR3 is CASSQSGRGAGETQYF. CDR3 sequence (DNA): TGTGCCAGCAGCCAATCGGGCAGGGGCGCTGGGGAGACCCAGTACTTC. Filled out from reference TRBV16 and TRBJ2-5, the complete variable domain reads GEEVAQTPKHLVRGEGQKAKLYCAPIKGHSYVFWYQQVLKNEFKFLISFQNENVFDETGMPKERFSAKCLPNSPCSLEIQATKLEDSAVYFCASSQSGRGAGETQYFGPGTRLLVL.

CDR3 residues: CASSSPQTATAYEQYF. The CDR3 DNA reads as TGTGCCAGCAGTTCACCACAGACAGCCACAGCCTACGAGCAGTACTTC. The chain links TRBV28 to TRBJ2-7; tentatively, D is TRBD1 (5 bases). This CDR3 contains 16 residues. V lost 4 bases, J lost 2 bases, and 18 bases lay in between. Germline V CDR1 and CDR2: MDHEN, SYDVKM.

The V and J genes are TRBV6-5 and TRBJ2-3; D is uncertain. Deletions cut 8 bases from V and 2 bases from J, with 11 bases between. Germline CDR1 is MNHEY and CDR2 is SVGAGI. The CDR3 runs to 13 residues. The CDR3 DNA reads TGTGCCAGCGGGCCCCGAGCCACAGATACGCAGTATTTT. Translation: CASGPRATDTQYF.

A single count supports this clone. The J gene is TRBJ1-2, the V gene TRBV6-6, with 11 bases aligning to TRBD1. Germline CDR1 MNHNY, CDR2 SVGAGI (reference sequence). J gave up 5 bases and V 0 bases, and 2 bases lay outside the gene matches. The CDR3 is 15 amino acids. This CDR3 is CASSYSGQGGYGYTF. The CDR3 nucleotides are TGTGCCAGCAGTTACTCGGGACAGGGGGGGTATGGCTACACCTTC.

The rearrangement uses TRBV29-1 and TRBJ2-5; possibly TRBD1 for D (6 bases). CDR1 is SQVTM, CDR2 ANQGSEA, per germline. The CDR3 is 14 residues long. Trimming took 5 bases from V and 5 from J, leaving 18 bases between them. CDR3 loop: CSVLQGRRGETQYF. The DNA for the CDR3 is TGCAGCGTTCTACAGGGAAGGAGAGGCGAGACCCAGTACTTC.

This clone showed up just once. The rearrangement joins TRBV7-2 to TRBJ2-2; 7 positions match TRBD2. V lost 5 bases to trimming and J lost 2 bases; unmatched junction nucleotides: 11. Germline V lookup: CDR1 SGHTA, CDR2 FQGNSA. There are 17 residues in the CDR3. The CDR3: CASSDPRDYLNTGELFF. CDR3 sequence (DNA): TGTGCCAGCAGCGACCCCCGGGACTATCTAAACACCGGGGAGCTGTTTTTT.

The V gene is TRBV27, the J gene TRBJ2-7; 8 bases are a match to TRBD1. In germline, CDR1 is MNHEY, CDR2 SMNVEV (reference sequence). The CDR3 totals 15 residues. V lost 3 bases to trimming and J lost 4 bases; unmatched junction nucleotides: 8. This CDR3 reads CASSLLGQGPYEQYF. In DNA form, the CDR3 reads TGTGCCAGCAGTTTGCTTGGACAGGGACCTTACGAGCAGTACTTC.

This sequence joins TRBV4-2 and TRBJ2-2; 14 nucleotides match TRBD2. The junction had 7 bases not matched to a gene; V was cut back by 4 bases and J by 0 bases. Per germline, CDR1 LGHNA and CDR2 YNFKEQ. The CDR3 is made up of 19 amino acids. The CDR3 bases are TGTGCCAGCAGCCGAGCCGGGACTAGCGGGAGCGCGAACACCGGGGAGCTGTTTTTT. It codes for CASSRAGTSGSANTGELFF.

The chain has TRBV19 and TRBJ2-3; 9 positions match TRBD1. CDR3 length equals 16 residues. V shed 3 bases, J shed 2 bases, and the junction held 6 bases outside the gene matches. CDR1 and CDR2 (germline): LNHDA, SQIVND (reference sequence). As DNA, the CDR3 is TGTGCCAGTAGTATCACGTGGACAGGGGTCACAGATACGCAGTATTTT. It encodes CASSITWTGVTDTQYF.

The CDR3 DNA reads as TGTGCCAGCAGCTTGTGGGGGGTTTACGAGCAGTACTTC. Its translation: CASSLWGVYEQYF. This chain connects TRBV5-8 to TRBJ2-7; perhaps TRBD2 as D (6 bases). V dropped 1 base and J dropped 4 bases, with 9 bases sitting between them. The CDR3 totals 13 residues. The germline V gene has CDR1 SGHTS and CDR2 YDEGEE.

This chain joins TRBV15 and TRBJ2-3; D is undetermined. This CDR3 region has 15 residues. V dropped 3 bases and J dropped 1 base, with 11 bases sitting between them. The germline V gene has CDR1 LNHNV and CDR2 YYDKDF (reference sequence). CDR3 sequence reads: CATSRRTLGTDTQYF. The CDR3 DNA follows: TGTGCCACCAGCAGGAGGACCTTAGGCACAGATACGCAGTATTTT.

The V call is TRBV29-1, the J call TRBJ2-5, with a weak D call TRBD1 (5 bases). Trimming pared 0 bases from V and 2 bases from J, leaving 13 bases between. This CDR3 has 15 amino acids. CDR1 SQVTM and CDR2 ANQGSEA come from the germline V gene. The CDR3 bases are TGCAGCGTTGAAGATCCAAGGGGTCGGCAAGAGACCCAGTACTTC. Encoded protein: CSVEDPRGRQETQYF.

The chain links TRBV7-2 to TRBJ2-2; 7 bases are shared with TRBD2. The V gene end was trimmed by 3 bases and the J gene end by 4 bases; junction bases not matched to a gene: 11. The germline gives CDR1 SGHTA, CDR2 FQGNSA. CDR3 size: 17 residues. Here the CDR3 DNA reads TGTGCCAGCAGCTTGGGCGGGGGAGCTTGGGGCACCGGGGAGCTGTTTTTT. Its translation: CASSLGGGAWGTGELFF. Filled out from reference TRBV7-2 and TRBJ2-2, the complete variable domain reads GAGVSQSPSNKVTEKGKDVELRCDPISGHTALYWYRQSLGQGLEFLIYFQGNSAPDKSGLPSDRFSAERTGGSVSTLTIQRTQQEDSAVYLCASSLGGGAWGTGELFFGEGSRLTVL.

This chain links TRBV5-1 with TRBJ2-7; 8 bases match TRBD2. The CDR3 is 16 amino acids. CDR1 and CDR2 from the germline V gene are SGHRS and YFSETQ. The V gene end was trimmed by 0 bases and the J gene end by 0 bases; junction bases not matched to a gene: 5. CDR3 bases: TGCGCCAGCAGCTTGGCCTCGGGGGGGGACTCCTACGAGCAGTACTTC. This sequence encodes CASSLASGGDSYEQYF.

Only a few counts were recorded for this clone. This sequence joins TRBV18 and TRBJ1-2; D remains ambiguous. V was trimmed by 0 bases and J by 6 bases, leaving 11 bases between them. The CDR3 covers 14 residues. CDR1 and CDR2 (germline): KGHSH, LQKENI. This chain's CDR3 is CASSPPEGLDGYTF. The CDR3 nucleotides are TGTGCCAGCTCACCACCGGAAGGACTTGATGGCTACACCTTC.

The V gene is TRBV6-6, the J gene TRBJ2-1; 11 positions agree with TRBD1. The J segment lost 6 bases and the V segment lost 9 bases, leaving 7 bases of the junction unmatched. The CDR3 totals 14 residues. Germline V gene sequence: CDR1 MNHNY, CDR2 SVGAGI (reference sequence). CDR3 residues: CASTRTGGGNEQFF. As DNA, the CDR3 is TGTGCCAGTACTAGGACAGGGGGCGGCAATGAGCAGTTCTTC.

With regard to this clone: Other nucleotide sequences in the sample specify the same CDR3. The J gene is TRBJ2-5, the V gene TRBV5-1; TRBD1 matches 9 bases. Germline V gene lookup returns CDR1 SGHRS and CDR2 YFSETQ. This CDR3 contains 14 residues. V gave up 5 bases and J gave up 4 bases; unmatched junction bases: 6. The CDR3 spells CASSPDRGGETQYF. The DNA for the CDR3 is TGCGCCAGCAGTCCGGACAGGGGCGGAGAGACCCAGTACTTC.

The chain links TRBV6-1 to TRBJ2-7; 7 bases match TRBD1. V was pared by 10 bases and J by 5 bases, with 14 bases of the junction left unmatched. CDR1 and CDR2 (germline): MNHNS, SASEGT. The CDR3 loop spans 14 amino acids. CDR3 amino acids: CATTDRLVLDEQYF. The CDR3 nucleotides are TGTGCCACCACGGACAGGTTGGTGCTAGACGAGCAGTACTTC.

The V and J genes are TRBV28 and TRBJ2-7, with 7 bases identical to TRBD1. The CDR3 covers 17 residues. J was trimmed by 1 base and V by 6 bases; bases with no gene match: 15. Germline V gene sequence: CDR1 MDHEN, CDR2 SYDVKM. The CDR3: CASSYHLWDSRSYEQYF. CDR3 coding DNA: TGTGCCAGCAGCTACCACCTTTGGGACAGTAGGTCCTACGAGCAGTACTTC.